This record covers a single T cell receptor beta chain. This entry is derived from a study of technical replicates of blood from a few donors. Using immunoSEQ multiplex PCR, the repertoire was profiled, and TCRdb retains in-frame clones only, with some absent. The table lists around 100,000 clones, just under 95% of them singletons, with over 0.25% in the top ten. What was sequenced was T cells isolated from PBMCs. This TCR derives from a human donor in good health.

The DNA for the CDR3 is TGTGCCAGCAGCTTCAGGGATTCTGAGCAGTTCTTC. It specifies CASSFRDSEQFF. The rearrangement uses TRBV9 and TRBJ2-1; a weak D match, TRBD1 (5 bases). Germline CDR1 reads SGDLS; CDR2 reads YYNGEE. This CDR3 region has 12 residues. Trimming removed 4 bases from V and 9 bases from J, with 11 bases in between. Supplemented by reference TRBV9 and TRBJ2-1, the full variable domain reads DSGVTQTPKHLITATGQRVTLRCSPRSGDLSVYWYQQSLDQGLQFLIQYYNGEERAKGNILERFSAQQFPDLHSELNLSSLELGDSALYFCASSFRDSEQFFGPGTRLTVL.